These T cell receptor beta chains were read from a single sample in a study of shared clonotypes between healthy human individuals. Clones were sequenced by immunoSEQ multiplex PCR, and TCRdb holds only the in-frame ones, with some missing. The sample has about 87,000 clones, around half seen once. The sequencing sample was made of PBMCs. The receptors were sampled from a woman aged 40 to 50 in good health. Some clones in this sample may be carry-over from other donors' samples. CDR3s include the opening cysteine and the closing phenylalanine or tryptophan. D genes are given only for firm matches. Size values are once, few and many counts, or a class for expanded clones, and some rows have none.

abundance: NA
d_gene: NA
j_gene: TRBJ2-3
v_gene: TRBV5-1
CDR3nt: TGCACCAGCAGCTTGTTCGAGCAGAGCACAGATACGCAGTATTTT
CDR3aa: CTSSLFEQSTDTQYF

abundance: NA
d_gene: NA
j_gene: TRBJ2-7
v_gene: TRBV5-4
CDR3nt: TGTGCCAGCAGACCGGACAGCCGGACTTACGAGCAGTACTTC
CDR3aa: CASRPDSRTYEQYF

abundance: NA
d_gene: NA
j_gene: TRBJ2-7
v_gene: TRBV6-1
CDR3nt: TGTGCCAGCAAAGCCCCCGGGACGGTCTACGAGCAGTACTTC
CDR3aa: CASKAPGTVYEQYF

abundance: many
d_gene: TRBD1
j_gene: TRBJ1-2
v_gene: TRBV30
CDR3nt: TGTGCCTGGGATGACAGGGTGAAGGGCTACACCTTC
CDR3aa: CAWDDRVKGYTF

abundance: NA
d_gene: NA
j_gene: TRBJ1-2
v_gene: TRBV2
CDR3nt: TGTGCCAGCAGTAGAACGTGGGGGGGAATCACTAACTATGGCTACACCTTC
CDR3aa: CASSRTWGGITNYGYTF

abundance: NA
d_gene: NA
j_gene: TRBJ2-3
v_gene: TRBV2
CDR3nt: TGTGCCAGCACGGGGGACGGGCTCGATACGCAGTATTTT
CDR3aa: CASTGDGLDTQYF

abundance: NA
d_gene: TRBD2
j_gene: TRBJ2-1
v_gene: TRBV7-9
CDR3nt: TGTGCCAGCAGTACAGCGGGAGGGCCCGCCAATGAGCAGTTCTTC
CDR3aa: CASSTAGGPANEQFF

abundance: many
d_gene: NA
j_gene: TRBJ2-7
v_gene: TRBV7-9
CDR3nt: TGTGCCAGCAGCCCGCGGGCCTACGAGCAGTACTTC
CDR3aa: CASSPRAYEQYF

abundance: NA
d_gene: NA
j_gene: TRBJ2-6
v_gene: TRBV7-3
CDR3nt: TGTGCCAGCAGCTTATTCGGCGGCATCTCTGGGGTCAACGTCCTGACTTTC
CDR3aa: CASSLFGGISGVNVLTF

abundance: NA
d_gene: TRBD1
j_gene: TRBJ1-3
v_gene: TRBV7-9
CDR3nt: TGTGCCAGCCGGGGGACAGGCTATGGAAGCACCATATATTTT
CDR3aa: CASRGTGYGSTIYF

abundance: NA
d_gene: NA
j_gene: TRBJ2-7
v_gene: TRBV6-1
CDR3nt: TGTGCCAGCAGTGAACCCCCTCACTACGAGCAGTACTTC
CDR3aa: CASSEPPHYEQYF

abundance: many
d_gene: NA
j_gene: TRBJ1-1
v_gene: TRBV29-1
CDR3nt: TGCAGCGTTGAAGAGAGGATCTACACTGAAGCTTTCTTT
CDR3aa: CSVEERIYTEAFF

abundance: NA
d_gene: NA
j_gene: TRBJ2-1
v_gene: TRBV7-8
CDR3nt: TGTGCCAGCAGCGCCTGGGGGGGCGTCTCCTACAATGAGCAGTTCTTC
CDR3aa: CASSAWGGVSYNEQFF

abundance: NA
d_gene: NA
j_gene: TRBJ1-4
v_gene: TRBV4-1
CDR3nt: TGCGCCAGCAGCCAAATCTACGGCTCAGGAGGAATTCAGCCGTTTTTT
CDR3aa: CASSQIYGSGGIQPFF

abundance: NA
d_gene: NA
j_gene: TRBJ1-2
v_gene: TRBV7-9
CDR3nt: TGTGCCAGCAGTTTAACAGCAAACAACCATGGCTACACCTTC
CDR3aa: CASSLTANNHGYTF

abundance: few
d_gene: NA
j_gene: TRBJ2-2
v_gene: TRBV11-2
CDR3nt: TGTGCCAGCAGACCCAACCCCCCCACCGGGGAGCTGTTTTTT
CDR3aa: CASRPNPPTGELFF